The sequence of this T cell receptor (beta chain) was determined in a study of T cell repertoires in cytomegalovirus infection. The wider study: CMV epitopes used comprised recently identified HLA-C-restricted ones and well-studied HLA-B-restricted ones. Public TCR beta signature analysis indicated the presence of both CMV infection and matching HLA type.

CDR1 and CDR2 (germline): MNHEY, SVGEGT. The CDR3 is 17 amino acids. Unmatched junction bases numbered 9, after V lost 4 bases and J lost 5 bases. With regard to this clonotype: Its antigen is unknown.

TCRdb independently ran MiXCR on the reads; one entry per CDR3 protein. The sample yields around 300,000 distinct CDR3 sequences, under 25% seen once. Findings and caveats of the study: Cumulated frequencies of public TCR beta families served to identify carriers of CMV plus the relevant HLA.

The material sequenced was cultured PBMCs, taken from culture after CMV antigen stimulation. The chain links TRBV6-2 or TRBV6-3 to TRBJ2-5, with 14 nucleotides matching TRBD2. The receptor was derived from a human donor in good health (CMV status not recorded). Some clones in this sample may be carry-over from other donors' samples. CDR3 DNA sequence: TGTGCCAGCAGTTCCGGGACTAGCGGGAGACGGTACGAGACCCAGTACTTC. Translated: CASSSGTSGRRYETQYF.